This T cell receptor beta chain was sequenced for a study of identifying expanded T cells in peripheral blood. The repertoire was sequenced with immunoSEQ multiplex PCR; TCRdb's copy has only in-frame clones and lacks some. The table records some 120,000 clones, approximately 80% of them present only once. The germline gives CDR1 MNHEY, CDR2 SVGAGI. This CDR3 is built from 15 residues. V lost 2 bases to trimming and J lost 1 base, with 8 bases between them. The sequence derives from a person between 18 and 70 years old in good health. The V and J genes are TRBV6-5 and TRBJ2-2, with D perhaps matching TRBD1 (6 bases). Sequencing used blood. The CDR3, as DNA: TGTGCCAGCAGTTACGGGGGACAGAACACCGGGGAGCTGTTTTTT. It is translated as CASSYGGQNTGELFF.